These T cell receptor beta chains were read from a single sample in a study of CXCR3-negative and CXCR3-positive naive CD8 T cells. TCRdb reanalyzed the 5' RACE reads, giving one entry per CDR3 protein sequence and no DNA. The table lists 150,000 or so distinct CDR3 sequences, with 0.25% to 0.35% in the top ten. Specimen: naive CXCR3- CD8+ T cells from blood. These receptor sequences come from a human donor in good health. Some clones in this sample may be carry-over from other donors' samples. Both conserved end residues are part of each CDR3.

J gene | CDR3 length | V gene | CDR3 protein
TRBJ1-4 | 17 | TRBV7-9 | CASNFPLRGSTNEKLFF
TRBJ2-1 | 15 | TRBV2 | CASNEGLAGYNEQFF
TRBJ2-1 | 17 | TRBV12-3/TRBV12-4 | CASSPGTQKGSYNEQFF
TRBJ2-1 | 18 | TRBV9 | CASSVVGLGLSSYNEQFF
TRBJ1-2 | 11 | TRBV25-1 | CATSIGYGYTF
TRBJ1-1 | 13 | TRBV19 | CATFSGEAREAFF
TRBJ2-7 | 13 | TRBV4-3 | CASSQGLGHEQYF
TRBJ2-6 | 12 | TRBV29-1 | CSVLGGANVLTF
TRBJ2-1 | 17 | TRBV15 | CATSREISGSGRGEQFF
TRBJ1-2 | 16 | TRBV4-3 | CASSQAVDRDLIGYTF
TRBJ2-1 | 16 | TRBV27 | CASILKAGDLYNEQFF
TRBJ2-4 | 17 | TRBV2 | CASNAPPDLVGENIQYF
TRBJ2-5 | 19 | TRBV15 | CATSRLGTSGYRYQETQYF
TRBJ2-7 | 14 | TRBV24-1 | CATSESGPSYEQYF
TRBJ2-1 | 15 | TRBV7-3 | CASSPMDSGNNEQFF
TRBJ2-2 | 14 | TRBV7-9 | CASSRDRGTGELFF
TRBJ2-7 | 14 | TRBV4-3 | CASSQSGAFYEQYF
TRBJ1-2 | 13 | TRBV27 | CATAIRGNYGYTF
TRBJ2-7 | 14 | TRBV7-8 | CASSLSSRAYEQYF
TRBJ2-7 | 12 | TRBV20-1 | CSARDRLYEQYF
TRBJ2-7 | 13 | TRBV29-1 | CSVRTSGTYEQYF
TRBJ1-5 | 16 | TRBV7-9 | CASSLAGIGLNQPQHF
TRBJ1-1 | 13 | TRBV24-1 | CATSDHRGTEAFF
TRBJ2-4 | 16 | TRBV12-5 | CDTKQGERMAKNIQYF
TRBJ1-1 | 14 | TRBV6-6 | CASSYSGTGVEAFF
TRBJ2-2 | 13 | TRBV5-1 | CASSWQGTGELFF
TRBJ2-3 | 16 | TRBV4-1 | CASMGGAGGPTDTQYF
TRBJ2-7 | 14 | TRBV2 | CASQTGTAFYELYF
TRBJ2-7 | 15 | TRBV14 | CASSALAGETYEQYF
TRBJ2-1 | 14 | TRBV5-5 | CASRTGTGANEQFF
TRBJ2-5 | 14 | TRBV29-1 | CSVDGQGLVETQYF
TRBJ2-1 | 13 | TRBV4-1 | CASSHFGGNEQFF
TRBJ2-1 | 12 | TRBV12-3/TRBV12-4 | CASSETGNEQFF
TRBJ1-1 | 13 | TRBV5-1 | CASSWAGTNEAFF
TRBJ1-1 | 16 | TRBV12-3/TRBV12-4 | CASSLWAGGVNTEAFF
TRBJ2-2 | 12 | TRBV5-6 | CASSLVQGELFF
TRBJ1-5 | 15 | TRBV28 | CASSRSQVVDQPQHF
TRBJ2-2 | 15 | TRBV7-9 | CASSLVGGHTGELFF
TRBJ2-7 | 15 | TRBV28 | CASSFRGARGYKQYF
TRBJ2-7 | 12 | TRBV5-1 | CASRRGSYEQYF
TRBJ1-1 | 14 | TRBV14 | CASSQDLGTAEAFF
TRBJ2-3 | 15 | TRBV5-6 | CASSAGPRGTDTQYF
TRBJ1-6 | 13 | TRBV20-1 | CSASELANSPLHF
TRBJ2-2 | 11 | TRBV11-2 | CASSLIGELFF
TRBJ1-1 | 14 | TRBV7-8 | CASSSGQLNTEAFF
TRBJ2-2 | 13 | TRBV29-1 | CSGDYRNTGELFF
TRBJ2-1 | 13 | TRBV6-2/TRBV6-3 | CASSSTLYNEQFF